The 22 T cell receptor beta chains given below trace back to one sample, sequenced in a study of human T cells and chemical hapten exposure. Time point described: pre-sensitization, week 0. The treatment here: therapeutic diphenylcyclopropenone sensitization with weekly scalp DPC. TCRdb recomputed calls from the RACE reads with MiXCR, one row per CDR3 protein. Among approximately 370,000 distinct CDR3 sequences listed, 5.5% were seen once. The sequenced sample was whole blood, obtained in connection with sensitization to the hapten diphenylcyclopropenone (DPC). The receptors derive from a woman between 18 and 29 years old with alopecia areata. Some clones in this sample may be carry-over from other donors' samples.

This clonotype appeared many times. The rearrangement links TRBV6-2 or TRBV6-3 to TRBJ2-3; TRBD2 aligns across 12 bases. V was pared by 5 bases and J by 8 bases, with 11 bases of the junction left unmatched. CDR1 is MNHEY, CDR2 SVGEGT, per germline. The CDR3 is 16 residues long. Here the CDR3 DNA reads TGTGCCAGCAGTAGATCTAGCGGGGGGGTAGCGGCTACGCAGTATTTT. Translation: CASSRSSGGVAATQYF.

This clonotype was detected ten times or more. The V gene is TRBV5-1, the J gene TRBJ1-6; a possible D gene is TRBD1 (5 bases). CDR1 and CDR2 from the germline V gene are SGHRS and YFSETQ. This CDR3 is built from 15 residues. The germline V and J ends were trimmed by 3 bases and 12 bases, with 19 bases remaining between them. The CDR3 spells CASSSSPTVNRPLHF. As DNA, the CDR3 is TGCGCCAGCAGCTCTTCCCCGACAGTAAATCGACCCCTCCACTTT.

The sample holds many counts of this clonotype. V and J are TRBV20-1 and TRBJ2-7, with a weak D call TRBD1 (5 bases). There are 14 residues in the CDR3. V lost 5 bases to trimming and J lost 2 bases, with 16 bases between them. CDR1 is DFQATT and CDR2 is SNEGSKA in the germline V gene (reference sequence). Here the CDR3 DNA reads TGCAGTGCTCATACAGGAATCGAAACCTACGAGCAGTACTTC. It translates to CSAHTGIETYEQYF.

V usage is TRBV5-1 and J usage is TRBJ1-2, with 8 bases fitting TRBD1. Germline V gene sequence: CDR1 SGHRS, CDR2 YFSETQ. The CDR3 has 17 residues. Unmatched junction bases numbered 12, after V lost 4 bases and J lost 1 base. The CDR3 loop is CASSPDRVSRDNYGYTF. The CDR3 coding sequence is TGCGCCAGCAGCCCGGACAGGGTATCACGGGATAACTATGGCTACACCTTC.

This clonotype occurred a few times. J is TRBJ1-1 and V is TRBV18; D gene unclear. Looked up from germline, CDR1 is KGHSH and CDR2 is LQKENI. The CDR3 is made up of 15 amino acids. V was trimmed by 0 bases and J by 3 bases, leaving 11 bases between them. CDR3 region: CASSPPSTPYTEAFF. CDR3 DNA: TGTGCCAGCTCACCACCCAGTACCCCCTACACTGAAGCTTTCTTT.

The rearrangement joins TRBV5-4 to TRBJ2-4; a possible D gene is TRBD2 (6 bases). CDR1 is SGHNT and CDR2 is YYREEE in the germline V gene (reference sequence). Trimming removed 0 bases from V and 3 bases from J, with 13 bases in between. The CDR3 contains 16 residues. CDR3 bases: TGTGCCAGCAGCTTGGAAGCGGGTTCCGGCAAAAACATTCAGTACTTC. Amino acid sequence: CASSLEAGSGKNIQYF.

The chain employs TRBV9 and TRBJ1-1; D remains unclear. Germline V gene sequence: CDR1 SGDLS, CDR2 YYNGEE. V lost 0 bases and J 3 bases, leaving 12 bases between the germline ends. This CDR3 is 15 amino acids long. The CDR3 protein is CASSVEGAGYTEAFF. CDR3 in DNA: TGTGCCAGCAGCGTAGAAGGTGCAGGCTACACTGAAGCTTTCTTT.

The gene calls are TRBV4-3 and TRBJ2-3; no reliable D call. This CDR3 is built from 14 residues. V lost 2 bases and J 2 bases, leaving 8 bases between the germline ends. Germline CDR1 reads LGHNA; CDR2 reads YSLEER. The DNA of the CDR3 is TGCGCCAGCAGCCAACGCACCTTCACAGATACGCAGTATTTT. Amino acid sequence: CASSQRTFTDTQYF.

This clonotype was found a few times. The V gene is TRBV4-3, the J gene TRBJ1-2, with D unresolved. The CDR3 contains 16 residues. Germline V CDR1 and CDR2: LGHNA, YSLEER. V lost 0 bases, J lost 3 bases, and 14 bases lay in between. CDR3 DNA: TGCGCCAGCAGCCAAGATGCCCTGGCCGACTACTATGGCTACACCTTC. Translation: CASSQDALADYYGYTF.

This clonotype has at least ten counts. The chain is built from TRBV12-3 or TRBV12-4 and TRBJ2-6; D is uncertain. The CDR3 sequence is 17 residues long. V lost 5 bases to trimming and J lost 0 bases, with 14 bases between them. The DNA of the CDR3 is TGTGCCAGCAGTACCACCTTGTCCCGCTCTGGGGCCAACGTCCTGACTTTC. Translation gives CASSTTLSRSGANVLTF.

V gene TRBV29-1 combines with J gene TRBJ1-2; D unresolved. Trimming took 4 bases from V and 4 from J, leaving 10 bases between them. This CDR3 comprises 12 residues. Germline-derived CDR1 and CDR2 are SQVTM and ANQGSEA. This CDR3 reads CSVGSQSYGYTF. CDR3 bases: TGCAGCGTTGGGTCCCAGTCCTATGGCTACACCTTC.

In this sample, this clonotype turned up many times. The chain is built from TRBV6-4 and TRBJ1-6; 8 nucleotides agree with TRBD1. The CDR3 contains 15 residues. V shed 3 bases, J shed 6 bases, and the junction held 4 bases outside the gene matches. Germline values: CDR1 MRHNA, CDR2 SNTAGT. The CDR3 sequence: CASSETDRGNSPLHF. The DNA of the CDR3 is TGTGCCAGCAGTGAAACTGACAGGGGTAATTCACCCCTCCACTTT.

This sequence joins TRBV6-1 and TRBJ1-4, with 7 nucleotides matching TRBD1. CDR1 and CDR2 (germline): MNHNS, SASEGT. With 8 bases clipped from V and 8 bases from J, the junction kept 8 bases outside the gene matches. The CDR3 consists of 13 residues. CDR3 DNA: TGTGCCAGCGGTGGGACAGTAGGGGAAAAACTGTTTTTT. Its protein product is CASGGTVGEKLFF.

This clonotype was counted at least ten times. CDR3 residues: CAIKGQGATEAFF. CDR3 sequence (DNA): TGTGCCATCAAAGGACAGGGTGCCACTGAAGCTTTCTTT. V is TRBV10-3 and J is TRBJ1-1, with TRBD1 identical over 8 bases. CDR1 is ENHRY, CDR2 SYGVKD, per germline. Trimming cost V 7 bases and J 4 bases; bases outside gene matches: 5. This CDR3 is built from 13 residues.

This clonotype came up many times. The rearrangement links TRBV29-1 to TRBJ1-1; D is unclear. Germline V gene data show CDR1 as SQVTM and CDR2 as ANQGSEA. The V gene lost 0 bases and the J gene lost 2 bases, with 10 bases spanning the gap. This CDR3 region has 14 residues. Written as DNA, the CDR3 is TGCAGCGTTGAAGACGTCGGCAAAAACACTGAAGCTTTCTTT. Protein product: CSVEDVGKNTEAFF.

There are a few counts of this clonotype. The V and J genes are TRBV29-1 and TRBJ1-2, with a weak D call TRBD1 (6 bases). Trimming took 6 bases from V and 4 from J, leaving 12 bases between them. Looked up from germline, CDR1 is SQVTM and CDR2 is ANQGSEA. The CDR3 is 12 amino acids. The CDR3 DNA reads TGCAGCGTCTCGACAGGCCCCTATGGCTACACCTTC. Translating gives CSVSTGPYGYTF. The whole variable domain, filled in from reference TRBV29-1 and TRBJ1-2, reads SAVISQKPSRDICQRGTSLTIQCQVDSQVTMMFWYRQQPGQSLTLIATANQGSEATYESGFVIDKFPISRPNLTFSTLTVSNMSPEDSSIYLCSVSTGPYGYTFGSGTRLTVV.

This clonotype was observed a handful of times. V is TRBV12-3 or TRBV12-4 and J is TRBJ2-7; 8 bases are shared with TRBD2. J was trimmed by 7 bases and V by 8 bases; bases with no gene match: 13. This CDR3 spans 14 amino acids. The CDR3: CASGTLASGGEQYF. The CDR3 DNA follows: TGTGCCAGCGGGACCTTGGCGTCGGGGGGGGAGCAGTACTTC.

V and J are TRBV11-2 and TRBJ2-3; possible D gene TRBD1, 5 bases. The CDR3 consists of 14 residues. Germline V gives CDR1 SGHAT, CDR2 FQNNGV. Between the trimmed V and J ends, which lost 2 bases and 5 bases, there was a span of 11 bases. The CDR3 region is CASSLPQGIDTQYF. The CDR3 DNA reads as TGTGCCAGCAGCTTACCCCAGGGCATAGATACGCAGTATTTT.

This clonotype has ten or more counts. The chain combines TRBV10-3 with TRBJ2-1; D perhaps matches TRBD2 (6 bases). This CDR3 is built from 13 residues. From germline, CDR1 is ENHRY and CDR2 SYGVKD. Trimming cost V 11 bases and J 5 bases, with 16 bases left between them. The CDR3 DNA reads TGTGCCGTAGCGGCCCTGACGGACAATGAGCAGTTCTTC. Residues: CAVAALTDNEQFF.

This clonotype was seen repeatedly, ten times or more. The chain recombines TRBV4-1 with TRBJ2-3, with 8 bases identical to TRBD2. Germline CDR1 MGHRA, CDR2 YSYEKL. J was trimmed by 1 base and V by 0 bases; bases with no gene match: 3. The CDR3 extends over 16 amino acids. CDR3 coding DNA: TGCGCCAGCAGCCAAGACCCAGCGGGGGGCACAGATACGCAGTATTTT. Its translation is CASSQDPAGGTDTQYF.

The chain has TRBV4-3 and TRBJ2-6; D is unresolved. The CDR3 extends over 14 amino acids. Trimming pared 5 bases from V and 1 base from J, leaving 6 bases between. Germline V gene lookup returns CDR1 LGHNA and CDR2 YSLEER. CDR3 protein: CASSITSGANVLTF. CDR3 bases: TGCGCCAGCAGCATAACGTCTGGGGCCAACGTCCTGACTTTC.

The chain uses TRBV27 and TRBJ1-2; D might be TRBD1 (5 bases). Trimming took off 6 bases at V and 0 bases at J, with 14 bases between the two ends. The CDR3 length is 15 residues. Germline values: CDR1 MNHEY, CDR2 SMNVEV (reference sequence). The CDR3 coding sequence is TGTGCCAGCAGGGGGGGACTGAGGACTAACTATGGCTACACCTTC. It codes for CASRGGLRTNYGYTF.